This T cell receptor (beta chain) was obtained from a study of blood T cell repertoires in COVID-19. Across the whole study: Sites across the United States, Italy and Spain contributed samples from acute and convalescent COVID-19.

In its sample, this clone was seen once. The table came from immunoSEQ multiplex PCR; TCRdb's copy has only in-frame clones and leaves some out. The sample records around 170,000 clones, 70% to 90% being singletons. Germline CDR1 is LNHDA and CDR2 is SQIVND (reference sequence). The CDR3 extends over 15 amino acids. The trim removed 9 bases at V and 9 bases at J, leaving 12 bases unmatched. This TCR derives from a man aged 60 to 69 with COVID-19, enrolled during active disease. The genes are TRBV19 and TRBJ2-1, with 12 bases matching TRBD1. Sequencing was carried out using peripheral blood. Here the CDR3 DNA reads TGTGCCAGCCAACCTACCGGGACAGGGGGCTTTGAGCAGTTCTTC. Protein sequence: CASQPTGTGGFEQFF. The variable domain in full, with the rest retrieved from reference TRBV19 and TRBJ2-1, is DGGITQSPKYLFRKEGQNVTLSCEQNLNHDAMYWYRQDPGQGLRLIYYSQIVNDFQKGDIAEGYSVSREKKESFPLTVTSAQKNPTAFYLCASQPTGTGGFEQFFGPGTRLTVL.